This TCR beta chain came from a study of T-cell reconstitution after alpha-beta-depleted transplantation in children. Broader study findings: Alpha-beta T cells present about two months after transplant were reported to originate from several hundred expanded graft clones. Newly generated T cells supplied most T-cell counts and diversity one year post-transplant.

A library of TCRbeta sequences, prepared with unique molecular identifiers, was generated. TCRdb re-called the PCR reads through MiXCR, storing one row per CDR3 protein. The table records about 980,000 distinct CDR3 sequences, roughly 29% of them present only once. About this clonotype: The target antigen is unknown.

The CDR3 totals 17 residues. V trimming: 6 bases; J trimming: 4 bases; junction bases outside the gene matches: 14. The sequence derives from a boy younger than two who had a stem cell transplant for SCID, so the T cells may come from the graft donor. This material consisted of PBMCs, mostly from graft donor cells, taken 360 days after TCRalphabeta/CD19-depleted stem cell transplant. The chain couples TRBV12-3 or TRBV12-4 to TRBJ2-5; TRBD1 aligns across 10 bases. The CDR3 loop reads CASSPPRGQGLSETQYF. CDR3 nucleotide sequence: TGTGCCAGCAGCCCCCCCCGGGGACAGGGGTTGTCAGAGACCCAGTACTTC.